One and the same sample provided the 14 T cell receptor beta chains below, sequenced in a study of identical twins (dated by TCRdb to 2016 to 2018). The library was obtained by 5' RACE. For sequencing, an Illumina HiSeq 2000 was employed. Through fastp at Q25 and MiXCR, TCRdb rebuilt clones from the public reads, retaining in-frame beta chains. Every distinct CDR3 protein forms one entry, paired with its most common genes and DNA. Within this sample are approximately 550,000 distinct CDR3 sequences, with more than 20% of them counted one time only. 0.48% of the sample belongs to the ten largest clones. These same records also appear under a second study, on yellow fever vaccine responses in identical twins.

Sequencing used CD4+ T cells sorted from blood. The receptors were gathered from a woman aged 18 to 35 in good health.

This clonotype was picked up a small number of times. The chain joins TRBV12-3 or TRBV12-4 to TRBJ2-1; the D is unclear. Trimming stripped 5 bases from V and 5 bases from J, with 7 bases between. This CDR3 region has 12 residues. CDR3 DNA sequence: TGTGCCAGCAGTATCGCTGACAATGAGCAGTTCTTC. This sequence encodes CASSIADNEQFF.

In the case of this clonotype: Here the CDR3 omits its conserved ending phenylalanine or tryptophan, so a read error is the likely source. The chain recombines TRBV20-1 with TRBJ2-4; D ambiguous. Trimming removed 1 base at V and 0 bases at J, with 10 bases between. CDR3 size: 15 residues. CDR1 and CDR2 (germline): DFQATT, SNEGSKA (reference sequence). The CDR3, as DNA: TGCAGTGCTAGAGTTCGCCAGGCAGCCAAAAACATTCAGTACTAC. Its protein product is CSARVRQAAKNIQYY.

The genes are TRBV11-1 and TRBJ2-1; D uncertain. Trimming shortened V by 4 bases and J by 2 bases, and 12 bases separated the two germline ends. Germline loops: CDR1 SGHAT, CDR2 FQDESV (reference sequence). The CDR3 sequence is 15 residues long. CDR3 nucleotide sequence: TGTGCCAGCAGCTCGACAACAACGACCTACAATGAGCAGTTCTTC. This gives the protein CASSSTTTTYNEQFF.

CDR3 nucleotide sequence: TGTGCCAGCAGGCGACAGCAAACCAACACTGAAGCTTTCTTT. Residues: CASRRQQTNTEAFF. The gene calls are TRBV6-2 or TRBV6-3 and TRBJ1-1; tentative D call: TRBD1 (5 bases). The CDR3 runs 14 residues. Germline V CDR1 and CDR2: MNHEY, SVGEGT. Between the trimmed V and J ends, which lost 6 bases and 2 bases, there was a span of 13 bases.

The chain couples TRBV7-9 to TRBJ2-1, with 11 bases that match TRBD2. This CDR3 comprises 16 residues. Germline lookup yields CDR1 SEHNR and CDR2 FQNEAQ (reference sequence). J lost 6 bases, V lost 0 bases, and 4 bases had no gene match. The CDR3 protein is CASSLALAGVGNEQFF. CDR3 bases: TGTGCCAGCAGCTTAGCACTAGCGGGAGTGGGCAATGAGCAGTTCTTC.

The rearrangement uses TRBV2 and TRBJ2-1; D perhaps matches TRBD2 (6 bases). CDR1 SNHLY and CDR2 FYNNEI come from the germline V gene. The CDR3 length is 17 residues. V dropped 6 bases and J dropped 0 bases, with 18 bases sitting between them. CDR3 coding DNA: TGTGCCAGCAGCGAGGAGGGCGGGCTGAGCTCCTACAATGAGCAGTTCTTC. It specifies CASSEEGGLSSYNEQFF.

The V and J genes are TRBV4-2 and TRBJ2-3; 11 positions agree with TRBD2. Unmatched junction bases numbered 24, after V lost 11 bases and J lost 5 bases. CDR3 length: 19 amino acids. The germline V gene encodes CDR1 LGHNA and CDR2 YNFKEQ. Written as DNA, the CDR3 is TGTGCCCCCCTAAGGCCTCCTCCGCAACTAGCGGGGGAAGGAGATACGCAGTATTTT. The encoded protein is CAPLRPPPQLAGEGDTQYF.

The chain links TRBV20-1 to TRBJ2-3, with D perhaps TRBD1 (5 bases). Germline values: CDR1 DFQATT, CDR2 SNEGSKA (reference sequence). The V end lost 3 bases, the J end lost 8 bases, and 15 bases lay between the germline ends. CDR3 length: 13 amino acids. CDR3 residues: CSARPRVLSTQYF. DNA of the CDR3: TGCAGTGCTAGGCCCAGGGTTCTGAGTACGCAGTATTTT.

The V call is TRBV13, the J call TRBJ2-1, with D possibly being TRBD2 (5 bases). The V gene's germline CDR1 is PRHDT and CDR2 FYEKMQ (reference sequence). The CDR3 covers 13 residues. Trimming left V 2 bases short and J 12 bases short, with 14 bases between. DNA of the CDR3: TGTGCCAGCAGCTTAACGTGGGAGTATGTGCAGTTCTTC. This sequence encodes CASSLTWEYVQFF. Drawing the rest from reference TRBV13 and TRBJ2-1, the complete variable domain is AAGVIQSPRHLIKEKRETATLKCYPIPRHDTVYWYQQGPGQDPQFLISFYEKMQSDKGSIPDRFSAQQFSDYHSELNMSSLELGDSALYFCASSLTWEYVQFFGPGTRLTVL.

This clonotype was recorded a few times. The CDR3 protein is CATNSGQQNQPQHF. The CDR3 nucleotides are TGTGCCACCAATTCAGGACAGCAGAATCAGCCCCAGCATTTT. The V gene is TRBV24-1, the J gene TRBJ1-5, with D perhaps matching TRBD1 (6 bases). CDR1 KGHDR and CDR2 SFDVKD come from the germline V gene. Trimming pared 8 bases from V and 4 bases from J, leaving 14 bases between. The CDR3 length is 14 residues.

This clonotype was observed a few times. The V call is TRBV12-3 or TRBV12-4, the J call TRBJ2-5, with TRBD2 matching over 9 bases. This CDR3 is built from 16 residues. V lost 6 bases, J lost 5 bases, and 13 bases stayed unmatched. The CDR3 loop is CASSPRLSGGPETQYF. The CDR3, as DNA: TGTGCCAGCAGCCCAAGGTTGAGCGGGGGGCCTGAGACCCAGTACTTC.

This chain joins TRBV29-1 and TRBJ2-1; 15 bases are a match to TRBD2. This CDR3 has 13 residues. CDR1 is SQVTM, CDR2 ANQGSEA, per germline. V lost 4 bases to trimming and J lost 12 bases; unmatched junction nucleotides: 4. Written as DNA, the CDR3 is TGCAGCGTTGGGACTAGCGGGAGGGTTGCGCAGTTCTTC. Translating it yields CSVGTSGRVAQFF.

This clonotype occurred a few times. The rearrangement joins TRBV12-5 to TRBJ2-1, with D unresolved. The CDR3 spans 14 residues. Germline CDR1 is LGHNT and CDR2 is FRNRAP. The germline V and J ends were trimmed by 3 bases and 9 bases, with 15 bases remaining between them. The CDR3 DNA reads TGTGCTAGTGGTTTTATGGCCGGCGCTGGTGAGCAGTTCTTC. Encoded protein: CASGFMAGAGEQFF.

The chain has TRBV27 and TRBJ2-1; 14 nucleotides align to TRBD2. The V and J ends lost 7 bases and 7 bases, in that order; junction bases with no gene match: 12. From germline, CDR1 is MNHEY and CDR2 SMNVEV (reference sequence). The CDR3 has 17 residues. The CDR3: CASNPTSGRVRGNEQFF. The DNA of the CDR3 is TGTGCCAGCAACCCGACTAGCGGGAGGGTTCGGGGTAATGAGCAGTTCTTC.